This paragraph covers one T cell receptor (beta chain) sequence. Its target is unknown. This entry belongs to a study of blood T cells in healthy people across ages. Points from the study as a whole: Naive CD4+ cells and diversity were both higher in long-lived donors than in aged donors.

The CDR3 spans 15 residues. V was cut by 3 bases and J by 6 bases, with 17 bases left in between. Per germline, CDR1 LGHDT and CDR2 YNNKEL (reference sequence). The authors ran a second PCR of 7 to 11 cycles using a sample-barcoded 5' primer and a J-beta primer mix. Each CDR3 protein gets one entry after TCRdb re-called the 5' RACE reads with MiXCR. Counted here are 600,000 to 850,000 distinct CDR3 sequences, around a quarter occurring once; the ten biggest clones make up more than 8%. These same data were also listed under a study on T cells of mothers and their children.

The sample comprised blood. This TCR was recovered from a boy aged 5-17 years in good health. The chain links TRBV3-1 to TRBJ1-1; TRBD1 might be the D (5 bases). CDR3 bases: TGTGCCAGCAGCCACAGGGCAGTCCGGGGGGCTGAAGCTTTCTTT. It is translated as CASSHRAVRGAEAFF.